Sequencing of this T cell receptor (beta chain) was carried out in a study of control samples from healthy donors and cancer patients. Clones were read by immunoSEQ multiplex PCR, and TCRdb kept only the in-frame ones, dropping some. The sample holds some 150,000 clones, roughly 95% seen once. This receptor was obtained from a woman aged 30 to 39 in good health. Sequences were obtained from blood.

The CDR3 DNA sequence: TGCGCCAGCAGCTCCAGCTCAGGGGGGCAGCCCCAGCATTTT. Protein sequence: CASSSSSGGQPQHF. The rearrangement links TRBV5-1 to TRBJ1-5; 7 bases fit TRBD1. The V gene end was trimmed by 3 bases and the J gene end by 7 bases; junction bases not matched to a gene: 7. CDR1 is SGHRS and CDR2 is YFSETQ in the germline V gene. The CDR3 runs 14 residues.